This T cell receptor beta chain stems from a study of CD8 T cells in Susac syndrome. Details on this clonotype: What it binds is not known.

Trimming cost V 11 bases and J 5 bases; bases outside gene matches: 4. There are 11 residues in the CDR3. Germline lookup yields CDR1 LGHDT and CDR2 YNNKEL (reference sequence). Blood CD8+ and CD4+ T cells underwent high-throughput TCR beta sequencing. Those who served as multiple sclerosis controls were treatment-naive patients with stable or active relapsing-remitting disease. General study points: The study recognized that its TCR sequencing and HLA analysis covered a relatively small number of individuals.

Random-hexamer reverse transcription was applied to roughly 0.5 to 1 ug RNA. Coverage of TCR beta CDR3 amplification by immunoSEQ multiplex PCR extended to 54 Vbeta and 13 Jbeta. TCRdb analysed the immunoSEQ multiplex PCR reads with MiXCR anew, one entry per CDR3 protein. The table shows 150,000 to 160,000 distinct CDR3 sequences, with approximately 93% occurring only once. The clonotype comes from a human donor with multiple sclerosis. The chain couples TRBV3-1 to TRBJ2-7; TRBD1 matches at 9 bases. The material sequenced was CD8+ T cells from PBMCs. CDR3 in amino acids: CAVWTGDEQYF. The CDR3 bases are TGTGCCGTATGGACAGGGGACGAGCAGTACTTC.